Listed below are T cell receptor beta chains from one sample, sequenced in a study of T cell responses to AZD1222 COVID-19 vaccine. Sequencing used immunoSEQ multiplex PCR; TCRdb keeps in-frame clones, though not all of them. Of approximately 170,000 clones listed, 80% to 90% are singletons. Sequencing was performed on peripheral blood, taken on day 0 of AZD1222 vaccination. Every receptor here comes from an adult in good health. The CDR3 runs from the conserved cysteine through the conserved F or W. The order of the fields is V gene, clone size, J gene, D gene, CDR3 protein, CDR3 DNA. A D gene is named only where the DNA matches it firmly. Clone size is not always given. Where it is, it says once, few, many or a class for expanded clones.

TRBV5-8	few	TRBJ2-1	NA	CASSLEAGLTSSSYNEQFF	TGTGCCAGCAGCTTGGAGGCGGGTCTAACCTCGAGCTCCTACAATGAGCAGTTCTTC
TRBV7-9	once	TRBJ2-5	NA	CASSLAQDKETQYF	TGTGCCAGCAGCTTAGCCCAGGACAAAGAGACCCAGTACTTC
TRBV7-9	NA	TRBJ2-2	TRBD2	CASSLVWASGSTGELFF	TGTGCCAGCAGCTTAGTCTGGGCTAGCGGGAGCACCGGGGAGCTGTTTTTT
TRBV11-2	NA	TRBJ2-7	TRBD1	CASRRTGGVEQYF	TGTGCCAGCAGAAGGACAGGGGGGGTCGAGCAGTACTTC
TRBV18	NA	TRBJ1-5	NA	CASFGQLDQPQHF	TGTGCCAGCTTCGGACAGCTAGATCAGCCCCAGCATTTT
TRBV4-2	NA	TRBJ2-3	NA	CASSQDLVQWSTDTQYF	TGTGCCAGCAGCCAAGATCTGGTACAGTGGAGCACAGATACGCAGTATTTT
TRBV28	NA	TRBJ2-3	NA	CASRLGSTDTQYF	TGTGCCAGCAGACTCGGGAGCACAGATACGCAGTATTTT
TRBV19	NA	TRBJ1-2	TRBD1	CASRQQGAVNYGYTF	TGTGCCAGTAGGCAACAGGGGGCTGTCAACTATGGCTACACCTTC
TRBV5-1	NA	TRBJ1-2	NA	CASSLEGTGRIGYGYTF	TGCGCCAGCAGCTTGGAGGGTACAGGGAGGATCGGCTATGGCTACACCTTC
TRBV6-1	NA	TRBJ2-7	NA	CASSEYLRPLYEQYF	TGTGCCAGCAGTGAATACTTGCGGCCTTTATACGAGCAGTACTTC
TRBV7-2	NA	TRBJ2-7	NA	CASSLPGGKEQYF	TGTGCCAGCAGCTTGCCGGGGGGCAAAGAGCAGTACTTC
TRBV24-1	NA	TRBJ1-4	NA	CATSDSGTLGGKLFF	TGTGCCACCAGTGATTCCGGAACACTCGGGGGAAAACTGTTTTTT
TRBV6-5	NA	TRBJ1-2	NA	CASSLSGDGYGYTF	TGTGCCAGCAGTCTCTCCGGGGATGGCTATGGCTACACCTTC
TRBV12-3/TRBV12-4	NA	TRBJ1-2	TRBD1	CASRPDRDYGYTF	TGTGCCAGCAGACCAGACAGGGACTATGGCTACACCTTC
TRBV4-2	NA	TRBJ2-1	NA	CASSLYNEQFF	TGTGCCAGCAGCCTCTACAATGAGCAGTTCTTC
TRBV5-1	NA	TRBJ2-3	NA	CASSLAGLRADTQYF	TGCGCCAGCAGCTTGGCCGGTTTGAGGGCAGATACGCAGTATTTT
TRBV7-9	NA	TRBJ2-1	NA	CASSLADASRGNEQFF	TGTGCCAGCAGCTTAGCTGACGCGTCTAGGGGCAATGAGCAGTTCTTC
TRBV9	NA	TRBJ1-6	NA	CASSVEAGENSPLHF	TGTGCCAGCAGCGTAGAGGCAGGGGAGAATTCACCCCTCCACTTT
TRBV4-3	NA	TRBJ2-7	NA	CASSQDRLSYEQYF	TGCGCCAGCAGCCAAGATAGATTATCCTACGAGCAGTACTTC
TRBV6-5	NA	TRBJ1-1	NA	CASSYPPGGNTEAFF	TGTGCCAGCAGCTACCCCCCGGGTGGGAACACTGAAGCTTTCTTT
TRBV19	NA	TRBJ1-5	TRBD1	CASSIPPGQGASNQPQHF	TGTGCCAGTAGTATCCCTCCGGGACAGGGGGCAAGCAATCAGCCCCAGCATTTT
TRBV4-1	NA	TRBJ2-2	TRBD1	CASSARQGAGELFF	TGCGCCAGCAGCGCCCGACAGGGGGCCGGGGAGCTGTTTTTT
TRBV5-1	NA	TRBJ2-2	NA	CASSSRGASTGELFF	TGCGCCAGCAGCAGCCGGGGGGCAAGTACCGGGGAGCTGTTTTTT
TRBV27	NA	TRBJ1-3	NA	CASSADSRGNTIYF	TGTGCCAGCAGCGCCGACAGCCGGGGAAACACCATATATTTT
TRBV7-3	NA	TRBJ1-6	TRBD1	CASSSTGGNSPLHF	TGTGCCAGCAGCTCGACAGGGGGCAATTCACCCCTCCACTTT
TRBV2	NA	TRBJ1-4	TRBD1	CASSDSPQGINEKLFF	TGTGCCAGCAGTGATTCCCCACAGGGGATTAATGAAAAACTGTTTTTT
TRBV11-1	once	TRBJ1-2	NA	CASSSQMGSRGYTF	TGTGCCAGCAGCTCACAAATGGGGAGCAGGGGCTACACCTTC
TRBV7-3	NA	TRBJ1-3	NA	CASSKGGLASGNTIYF	TGTGCCAGCAGTAAGGGGGGATTGGCCTCTGGAAACACCATATATTTT
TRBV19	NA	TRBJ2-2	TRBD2	CASSNTGLAGANTGELFF	TGTGCCAGTAGTAATACCGGACTAGCGGGCGCGAACACCGGGGAGCTGTTTTTT
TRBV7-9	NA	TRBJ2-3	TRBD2	CASSFRLAGEGDTQYF	TGTGCCAGCAGCTTTCGACTAGCGGGGGAGGGGGATACGCAGTATTTT
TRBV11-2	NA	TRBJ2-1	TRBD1	CASSLWDSINNEQFF	TGTGCCAGCAGCTTATGGGACAGTATAAACAATGAGCAGTTCTTC